The 13 T cell receptor beta chains listed next were all sequenced from one sample in a study of cytomegalovirus exposure and HLA in healthy donors. The study ran its PCR with 60 Vbeta and 13 Jbeta primers. The assay was immunoSEQ multiplex PCR, and TCRdb's table has in-frame clones only and misses some. This repertoire shows 55,000 to 85,000 clones, less than 70% found once; its top ten account for roughly 3%. Sequenced input: PBMCs. These receptors all stem from a woman aged 50 to 60 in good health and CMV-seronegative.

The V and J genes are TRBV20-1 and TRBJ1-1; D unresolved. This CDR3 region has 11 residues. V was clipped by 6 bases and J by 4 bases, with 9 bases between them. Germline CDR1 and CDR2: DFQATT and SNEGSKA (reference sequence). CDR3 DNA: TGCAGTGCGCGGCGGAGCACTGAAGCTTTCTTT. It encodes CSARRSTEAFF.

Here the CDR3 DNA reads TGTGCCAGCAGCTTAGGAGGGAGGGCCCACAATGAGCAGTTCTTC. It translates to CASSLGGRAHNEQFF. The chain joins TRBV13 to TRBJ2-1, with 7 bases aligning to TRBD2. The CDR3 has 15 amino acids. Germline-derived CDR1 and CDR2 are PRHDT and FYEKMQ (reference sequence). With 0 bases clipped from V and 5 bases from J, the junction kept 4 bases outside the gene matches.

The chain has TRBV7-2 and TRBJ2-1; 9 nucleotides match TRBD2. V was clipped by 5 bases and J by 9 bases; unmatched bases: 14. The CDR3 has 16 amino acids. Germline V gene data show CDR1 as SGHTA and CDR2 as FQGNSA. This CDR3 is CASSPPGAGGLGEQFF. The DNA for the CDR3 is TGTGCCAGCAGCCCGCCTGGAGCGGGAGGCCTTGGTGAGCAGTTCTTC.

V is TRBV7-3 and J is TRBJ2-6, with a tentative D call TRBD2 (6 bases). CDR3 size: 16 residues. CDR1 is SGHTA, CDR2 FQGTGA, per germline. The V and J ends lost 3 bases and 1 base respectively, with 10 bases between them. The CDR3 loop reads CASSFEGGSGANVLTF. The CDR3 nucleotides read TGTGCCAGCAGCTTTGAGGGAGGATCTGGGGCCAACGTCCTGACTTTC.

The rearrangement joins TRBV6-8 to TRBJ2-7, with 11 bases identical to TRBD1. CDR3 length: 16 amino acids. Per germline, CDR1 MNHGY and CDR2 SAAAGT. V shed 5 bases, J shed 0 bases, and the junction held 6 bases outside the gene matches. The DNA of the CDR3 is TGTGCCAGCAGTCCCCTGGGACAGGGGGTCTCCTACGAGCAGTACTTC. This gives the protein CASSPLGQGVSYEQYF.

The chain joins TRBV7-3 to TRBJ2-1; the D gene is possibly TRBD2 (6 bases). The CDR3 runs to 15 residues. Trimming cost V 5 bases and J 12 bases, with 23 bases left between them. CDR1 SGHTA and CDR2 FQGTGA come from the germline V gene. This CDR3 reads CASSLRGGGQLGQFF. In nucleotides, the CDR3 is TGTGCCAGCAGCCTCCGGGGAGGCGGTCAACTCGGGCAGTTCTTC.

The rearrangement joins TRBV29-1 to TRBJ2-7; 7 nucleotides match TRBD1. The junction had 8 bases not matched to a gene; V was cut back by 5 bases and J by 7 bases. Germline V gene data show CDR1 as SQVTM and CDR2 as ANQGSEA. The CDR3 consists of 12 residues. The CDR3 region is CSVRSGGGEQYF. Here the CDR3 DNA reads TGCAGCGTTAGGTCAGGGGGTGGGGAGCAGTACTTC.

This chain connects TRBV18 to TRBJ1-2; D is perhaps TRBD1 (5 bases). The V end lost 3 bases, the J end lost 6 bases, and 23 bases lay between the germline ends. The CDR3 spans 17 residues. Germline CDR1 KGHSH, CDR2 LQKENI. CDR3 nucleotide sequence: TGTGCCAGCTCACCTCCCCGGGACGGGGGGATTGAGGATGGCTACACCTTC. Amino acids: CASSPPRDGGIEDGYTF. Full variable domain (missing parts from reference TRBV18 and TRBJ1-2): NAGVMQNPRHLVRRRGQEARLRCSPMKGHSHVYWYRQLPEEGLKFMVYLQKENIIDESGMPKERFSAEFPKEGPSILRIQQVVRGDSAAYFCASSPPRDGGIEDGYTFGSGTRLTVV.

This clone was observed a single time. The chain couples TRBV4-2 to TRBJ2-5; TRBD2 matches at 11 bases. Trimming took 0 bases from V and 0 from J; bases not matched to a gene: 6. There are 18 residues in the CDR3. CDR1 and CDR2 from the germline V gene are LGHNA and YNFKEQ. The CDR3 nucleotides are TGTGCCAGCAGCCAAGAGGGACTAGCGGATTTGTACCAAGAGACCCAGTACTTC. Encoded protein: CASSQEGLADLYQETQYF.

This clone has a handful of counts. The rearrangement joins TRBV6-6 to TRBJ2-5; 9 bases map to TRBD1. J gave up 3 bases and V 7 bases, and 3 bases lay outside the gene matches. The length of the CDR3 is 13 residues. Germline V gene data show CDR1 as MNHNY and CDR2 as SVGAGI (reference sequence). The CDR3 DNA follows: TGTGCCAGCACTCGGACAGGGGAAGAGACCCAGTACTTC. Translation: CASTRTGEETQYF.

This clone appeared a few times. The V call is TRBV2, the J call TRBJ2-7; 8 bases align to TRBD1. Germline V gives CDR1 SNHLY, CDR2 FYNNEI. The trim removed 6 bases at V and 3 bases at J, leaving 1 base unmatched. There are 12 residues in the CDR3. The CDR3 bases are TGTGCCAGCAGCGACAGGGGCTACGAGCAGTACTTC. This codes for CASSDRGYEQYF.

This clone was seen once. This rearrangement joins TRBV5-1 to TRBJ2-7; D is possibly TRBD2 (5 bases). The V end lost 4 bases, the J end lost 6 bases, and 17 bases lay between the germline ends. This CDR3 has 14 amino acids. Looked up from germline, CDR1 is SGHRS and CDR2 is YFSETQ. CDR3 DNA sequence: TGCGCCAGCAGCCCAGACCCTTCGGCGGGCGAGCAGTACTTC. Translating it yields CASSPDPSAGEQYF. The whole variable domain, remainder taken from reference TRBV5-1 and TRBJ2-7, is KAGVTQTPRYLIKTRGQQVTLSCSPISGHRSVSWYQQTPGQGLQFLFEYFSETQRNKGNFPGRFSGRQFSNSRSEMNVSTLELGDSALYLCASSPDPSAGEQYFGPGTRLTVT.

The chain recombines TRBV5-1 with TRBJ2-1; D is perhaps TRBD2 (5 bases). The CDR3 length is 16 residues. CDR1 and CDR2 from the germline V gene are SGHRS and YFSETQ. V was pared by 5 bases and J by 0 bases, with 15 bases between. CDR3 region: CASRRVGGPSYNEQFF. Here the CDR3 DNA reads TGCGCCAGCAGACGAGTCGGCGGGCCCTCCTACAATGAGCAGTTCTTC.